The 17 T cell receptor beta chains presented below share a single source sample, sequenced in a study of blood T cell repertoires in COVID-19. Generated by immunoSEQ multiplex PCR, the TCRdb table keeps only in-frame clones and is missing some. The table records 150,000 or so clones, 75% to 90% of them present only once. Sequencing was done on a sample of peripheral blood. The source of these receptors is a middle-aged woman with acute or convalescent COVID-19.

The chain couples TRBV27 to TRBJ1-5; 7 bases agree with TRBD1. This CDR3 is built from 14 residues. The V gene end was trimmed by 0 bases and the J gene end by 4 bases; junction bases not matched to a gene: 0. Germline CDR1 MNHEY, CDR2 SMNVEV (reference sequence). The CDR3 here is CASSLSRGNQPQHF. The CDR3 region has the DNA TGTGCCAGCAGTTTATCCAGGGGGAATCAGCCCCAGCATTTT.

This clone was found a few times. The chain has TRBV5-1 and TRBJ2-1, with D possibly being TRBD1 (6 bases). Trimming removed 5 bases at V and 4 bases at J, with 16 bases between. CDR1 SGHRS and CDR2 YFSETQ come from the germline V gene. The CDR3 sequence is 15 residues long. CDR3 in DNA: TGCGCCAGCAGTAAGGGCGCAGGGGTTTACAATGAGCAGTTCTTC. Protein product: CASSKGAGVYNEQFF.

The chain recombines TRBV28 with TRBJ2-6, with 14 bases matching TRBD2. The CDR3 has 20 amino acids. Germline V gives CDR1 MDHEN, CDR2 SYDVKM. The ends lost 5 bases at V and 0 bases at J; junction bases unmatched: 9. Here the CDR3 DNA reads TGTGCCAGCAGTCCACGATGGACTAGCGGGAGGAACTCTGGGGCCAACGTCCTGACTTTC. Its translation: CASSPRWTSGRNSGANVLTF.

V gene TRBV5-6 combines with J gene TRBJ2-1; 10 bases agree with TRBD1. The CDR3 loop spans 16 amino acids. V dropped 2 bases and J dropped 4; count of bases not matched to a gene: 6. The germline V gene encodes CDR1 SGHDT and CDR2 YYEEEE. CDR3 sequence (DNA): TGTGCCAGCAGCTTATTGGGGGACAGGGGTTACAATGAGCAGTTCTTC. It codes for CASSLLGDRGYNEQFF.

J is TRBJ2-2 and V is TRBV5-6; TRBD2 agrees at 12 bases. Trimming at V came to 2 bases and at J to 6 bases, leaving 5 bases not matched to a gene. The CDR3 extends over 16 amino acids. CDR1 and CDR2 (germline): SGHDT, YYEEEE. Written as DNA, the CDR3 is TGTGCCAGCAGCTTCCCGGGACTAGCGGGTCCCGGGGAGCTGTTTTTT. Residues: CASSFPGLAGPGELFF.

This rearrangement joins TRBV3-1 (or the pseudogene TRBV3-2) to TRBJ1-1, with TRBD1 identical over 7 bases. This CDR3 region has 13 residues. J was trimmed by 6 bases and V by 4 bases; bases with no gene match: 5. Germline values: CDR1 LGHDT, CDR2 YNNKEL (reference sequence). CDR3 protein: CASSPTGQAEAFF. Here the CDR3 DNA reads TGTGCCAGCAGCCCGACAGGGCAGGCTGAAGCTTTCTTT.

This chain uses TRBV5-8 with TRBJ2-5; 11 bases match TRBD1. The CDR3 is made up of 16 amino acids. Germline CDR1 SGHTS, CDR2 YDEGEE. Trimming at V came to 3 bases and at J to 5 bases, leaving 9 bases not matched to a gene. CDR3 region: CASSSSGTGGLETQYF. DNA for the CDR3: TGTGCCAGCAGCTCCTCCGGGACAGGGGGTCTGGAGACCCAGTACTTC.

The V call is TRBV29-1, the J call TRBJ2-1, with D possibly TRBD1 on 6 matching bases. V was trimmed by 6 bases and J by 4 bases, leaving 10 bases between them. Germline CDR1 and CDR2: SQVTM and ANQGSEA. The CDR3 has 12 amino acids. The CDR3 region is CSVLQGYNEQFF. For the CDR3, the DNA is TGCAGCGTACTACAGGGATACAATGAGCAGTTCTTC.

The chain recombines TRBV27 with TRBJ2-7, with D possibly TRBD1 on 5 matching bases. Germline CDR1 MNHEY, CDR2 SMNVEV (reference sequence). Trimming stripped 3 bases from V and 0 bases from J, with 9 bases between. The CDR3 length is 14 residues. CDR3: CASSFKDISYEQYF. CDR3 sequence (DNA): TGTGCCAGCAGTTTTAAGGACATCTCCTACGAGCAGTACTTC.

V is TRBV3-1 (or the pseudogene TRBV3-2) and J is TRBJ1-2; 7 bases match TRBD1. The CDR3 length is 14 residues. The V and J ends lost 3 bases and 4 bases, in that order; junction bases with no gene match: 5. Germline CDR1 is LGHDT and CDR2 is YNNKEL (reference sequence). The CDR3 sequence: CASSQRGPIYGYTF. For the CDR3, the DNA is TGTGCCAGCAGCCAGAGGGGGCCGATCTATGGCTACACCTTC.

The gene calls are TRBV27 and TRBJ2-1; no clear D. This CDR3 is 12 amino acids long. From germline, CDR1 is MNHEY and CDR2 SMNVEV (reference sequence). The V gene lost 2 bases and the J gene lost 7 bases, with 6 bases spanning the gap. The CDR3 region has the DNA TGTGCCAGCAGTTTAGCCAGTAATGAGCAGTTCTTC. Its protein is CASSLASNEQFF.

The J gene is TRBJ2-7, the V gene TRBV27; tentatively, D is TRBD1 (5 bases). The V gene lost 9 bases and the J gene lost 0 bases, with 6 bases spanning the gap. Germline V gene lookup returns CDR1 MNHEY and CDR2 SMNVEV (reference sequence). The CDR3 totals 11 residues. CDR3 sequence: CARTVSYEQYF. The DNA for the CDR3 is TGTGCCAGGACAGTCTCCTACGAGCAGTACTTC.

The chain couples TRBV19 to TRBJ1-5; D is possibly TRBD1 (6 bases). Germline CDR1 reads LNHDA; CDR2 reads SQIVND (reference sequence). The CDR3 is made up of 16 amino acids. Trimming pared 7 bases from V and 0 bases from J, leaving 16 bases between. CDR3 region: CASTSLGGASNQPQHF. Here the CDR3 DNA reads TGTGCCAGTACCTCCTTAGGGGGGGCTAGCAATCAGCCCCAGCATTTT.

CDR3 DNA: TGTGCCAGCAGCCAAAGGAGAGGAACAGGCGGTGGGGTTGAAGCTTTCTTT. This sequence encodes CASSQRRGTGGGVEAFF. The chain carries TRBV3-1 (or the pseudogene TRBV3-2) and TRBJ1-1; possibly TRBD1 for D (5 bases). The germline CDR1 and CDR2 sequences are LGHDT and YNNKEL (reference sequence). The CDR3 is 17 residues long. V gave up 2 bases and J gave up 7 bases, with 23 bases separating them.

The chain joins TRBV12-3 or TRBV12-4 to TRBJ2-7; TRBD1 matches 8 bases. The CDR3 is 13 amino acids. V was pared by 5 bases and J by 3 bases, with 3 bases of the junction left unmatched. The CDR3 spells CASSPTGGYEQYF. CDR3 DNA: TGTGCCAGCAGTCCCACAGGGGGCTACGAGCAGTACTTC.

The chain combines TRBV4-1 with TRBJ2-7; 8 bases are shared with TRBD2. The length of the CDR3 is 15 residues. CDR1 is MGHRA and CDR2 is YSYEKL in the germline V gene. Trimming cost V 1 base and J 6 bases; bases outside gene matches: 8. CDR3 in amino acids: CASSQGLAGFGEQYF. The CDR3 nucleotides read TGCGCCAGCAGCCAAGGGTTAGCGGGATTCGGCGAGCAGTACTTC.

V gene TRBV29-1 combines with J gene TRBJ1-4; D unresolved. Germline V gene sequence: CDR1 SQVTM, CDR2 ANQGSEA. This CDR3 is built from 12 residues. V lost 2 bases, J lost 7 bases, and 8 bases lay in between. Written as DNA, the CDR3 is TGCAGCGTTGAATTCCGGGGTGAAAAACTGTTTTTT. Translating gives CSVEFRGEKLFF.